This TCR beta chain is drawn from a study of T-cell reconstitution after alpha-beta-depleted transplantation in children. Study results and limitations: One year after transplant, T-cell counts and diversity came mostly from newly produced T cells. The high TCRbeta diversity at day 60 in some patients came from surviving recipient T cells and thymic progenitors. Several hundred graft clones that had expanded were reportedly the source of alpha-beta T cells about two months after transplant.

To note about this clonotype: What it binds is unknown.

The CDR3 contains 15 residues. The germline V gene encodes CDR1 MNHEY and CDR2 SMNVEV (reference sequence). The germline V and J ends were trimmed by 5 bases and 6 bases, with 17 bases remaining between them. The TCRbeta library was prepared with unique molecular identifiers. Each CDR3 protein is one row after TCRdb ran MiXCR on the PCR reads. The sample records hundreds of thousands of distinct CDR3 sequences, 10% to 15% being singletons. V gene TRBV27 combines with J gene TRBJ2-1; either TRBD1 or TRBD2 may supply D (5 bases each). The specimen comprised PBMCs, mostly from graft donor cells, sampled 360 days after TCRalphabeta/CD19-depleted stem cell transplant. The TCR sequence derives from a male patient younger than 18 who had a stem cell transplant for acute myeloid leukemia, so the T cells may come from the graft donor. The CDR3 DNA is TGTGCCAGCAGTACGGGGACCCGGGGAGCCAATGAGCAGTTCTTC. The encoded protein is CASSTGTRGANEQFF.